A single sample is the source of the 2 T cell receptor beta chains below, sequenced in a study of blood T cell repertoires in COVID-19. The protocol was immunoSEQ multiplex PCR, while the TCRdb copy is restricted to in-frame clones and leaves out a portion. The data contain some 330,000 clones, approximately 88% of them singletons. Sequencing was performed on PBMCs or T cells enriched from blood (not recorded which). The receptor set was obtained from a man aged 25 to 45 who had recovered from COVID-19.

The chain couples TRBV30 to TRBJ2-1, with a weak D call TRBD1 (5 bases). Germline V gene sequence: CDR1 GTSNPN, CDR2 SVGIG (reference sequence). There are 12 residues in the CDR3. The CDR3 nucleotides read TGTGCTCTTGACAGAACTAACAATGAGCAGTTCTTC. Protein product: CALDRTNNEQFF.

The genes are TRBV7-2 and TRBJ2-5, with TRBD1 matching 12 bases. Trimming at V came to 5 bases and at J to 5 bases, leaving 6 bases not matched to a gene. Germline V gene sequence: CDR1 SGHTA, CDR2 FQGNSA. This CDR3 is 15 amino acids long. The CDR3 region is CASSPGQGAWETQYF. DNA of the CDR3: TGTGCCAGCAGCCCGGGACAGGGGGCCTGGGAGACCCAGTACTTC.